The 7 T cell receptor beta chains given below trace back to one sample, sequenced in a study of glioma-infiltrating T cells after dendritic cell vaccination. Using immunoSEQ multiplex PCR, the repertoire was profiled, and TCRdb retains in-frame clones only, with some absent. The sample lists 20,000 to 25,000 clones; roughly 78% were seen once. The sample in question was blood, obtained before dendritic cell vaccination. Receptors originate from a human donor with glioblastoma.

This rearrangement joins TRBV6-1 to TRBJ2-7; D might be TRBD2 (5 bases). Germline V gene sequence: CDR1 MNHNS, CDR2 SASEGT. V shed 7 bases and J shed 3 bases, with 16 bases lying between them. The CDR3 contains 14 residues. The chain's CDR3 is CASIRGLDGYEQYF. DNA for the CDR3: TGTGCCAGCATTCGCGGGCTCGACGGCTACGAGCAGTACTTC.

The V and J genes are TRBV19 and TRBJ2-7; 10 bases fit TRBD2. The CDR3 is 14 residues long. After removal of 11 bases from V and 7 bases from J, the junction contained 14 bases not matched to a gene. CDR1 is LNHDA and CDR2 is SQIVND in the germline V gene (reference sequence). The CDR3 DNA reads TGTGCCTCTGCCAGCGGGAGGGCTCTGCGGGAGCAGTACTTC. Amino acids: CASASGRALREQYF. The variable domain in full, completed from reference TRBV19 and TRBJ2-7, reads DGGITQSPKYLFRKEGQNVTLSCEQNLNHDAMYWYRQDPGQGLRLIYYSQIVNDFQKGDIAEGYSVSREKKESFPLTVTSAQKNPTAFYLCASASGRALREQYFGPGTRLTVT.

The chain carries TRBV4-3 and TRBJ2-5; 7 nucleotides agree with TRBD2. The assigned J gene may be wrong: the sequence end matches TRBJ2-7 better. Germline loops: CDR1 LGHNA, CDR2 YSLEER. The CDR3 totals 14 residues. CDR3 region: CASSQGTSSYEQYF. The CDR3, as DNA: TGCGCCAGCAGCCAAGGGACTAGCTCCTACGAGCAGTACTTC.

This clone was seen a single time. V is TRBV7-9 and J is TRBJ1-2, with TRBD1 matching over 8 bases. The CDR3 totals 14 residues. Germline values: CDR1 SEHNR, CDR2 FQNEAQ (reference sequence). V was pared by 4 bases and J by 3 bases, with 4 bases of the junction left unmatched. The CDR3 spells CASSSRDRYYGYTF. DNA for the CDR3: TGTGCCAGCAGCTCAAGGGACAGGTACTATGGCTACACCTTC. The full variable domain, its missing parts supplied by reference TRBV7-9 and TRBJ1-2, is DTGVSQNPRHKITKRGQNVTFRCDPISEHNRLYWYRQTLGQGPEFLTYFQNEAQLEKSRLLSDRFSAERPKGSFSTLEIQRTEQGDSAMYLCASSSRDRYYGYTFGSGTRLTVV.

This clone was recorded a few times. This chain connects TRBV7-3 to TRBJ2-3, with 8 bases that match TRBD2. Trimming at V came to 1 base and at J to 4 bases, leaving 10 bases not matched to a gene. The CDR3 runs to 17 residues. Germline CDR1 and CDR2: SGHTA and FQGTGA. The CDR3 DNA follows: TGTGCCAGCAGCTTAATGCGGGAGGTTTGGCTCCCAGATACGCAGTATTTT. Translating it yields CASSLMREVWLPDTQYF. The full variable domain, rest sourced from reference TRBV7-3 and TRBJ2-3, is GAGVSQTPSNKVTEKGKYVELRCDPISGHTALYWYRQSLGQGPEFLIYFQGTGAADDSGLPNDRFFAVRPEGSVSTLKIQRTERGDSAVYLCASSLMREVWLPDTQYFGPGTRLTVL.

The chain links TRBV27 to TRBJ1-2; TRBD1 might be the D (5 bases). Germline CDR1 reads MNHEY; CDR2 reads SMNVEV (reference sequence). CDR3 length equals 15 residues. V was pared by 2 bases and J by 4 bases, with 14 bases between. CDR3 sequence: CASSLQGEISYGYTF. In DNA, the CDR3 is TGTGCCAGCAGTTTACAAGGGGAAATAAGCTATGGCTACACCTTC.

J is TRBJ2-2 and V is TRBV5-1, with a weak D call TRBD1 (5 bases). The CDR3 is 15 amino acids. In germline, CDR1 is SGHRS, CDR2 YFSETQ. Trimming shortened V by 1 base and J by 1 base, and 8 bases separated the two germline ends. The CDR3 loop reads CASSLRQGNTGELFF. The CDR3 bases are TGCGCCAGCAGCTTGAGGCAGGGGAACACCGGGGAGCTGTTTTTT.